The T cell receptor (beta chain) under discussion was sequenced for a study of blood T cell repertoires in COVID-19. The protocol was immunoSEQ multiplex PCR, while the TCRdb copy is restricted to in-frame clones and leaves out a portion. This sample has 50,000 to 75,000 clones, with about 80% found just once. Trimming pared 7 bases from V and 1 base from J, leaving 11 bases between. Germline CDR1 reads SQVTM; CDR2 reads ANQGSEA. This CDR3 is 13 amino acids long. The rearrangement uses TRBV29-1 and TRBJ2-1, with D possibly being TRBD2 (6 bases). The receptor was derived from a man at least 80 years old with active or convalescent COVID-19. Input material: peripheral blood. CDR3 in amino acids: CSANGGSYNEQFF. The CDR3 DNA reads as TGCAGCGCTAACGGGGGATCCTACAATGAGCAGTTCTTC.